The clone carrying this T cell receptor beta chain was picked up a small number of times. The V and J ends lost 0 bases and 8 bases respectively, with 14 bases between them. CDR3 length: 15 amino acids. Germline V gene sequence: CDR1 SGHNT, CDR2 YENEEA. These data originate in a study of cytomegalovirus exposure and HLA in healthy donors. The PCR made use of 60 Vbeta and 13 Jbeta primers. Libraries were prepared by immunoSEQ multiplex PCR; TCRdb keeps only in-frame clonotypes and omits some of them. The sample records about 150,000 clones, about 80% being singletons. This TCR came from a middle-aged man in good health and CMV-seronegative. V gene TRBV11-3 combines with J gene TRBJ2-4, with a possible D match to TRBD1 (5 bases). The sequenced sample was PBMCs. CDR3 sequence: CASSLEGRATDIQYF. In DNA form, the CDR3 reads TGTGCCAGCAGCTTAGAGGGCAGGGCCACGGACATTCAGTACTTC.